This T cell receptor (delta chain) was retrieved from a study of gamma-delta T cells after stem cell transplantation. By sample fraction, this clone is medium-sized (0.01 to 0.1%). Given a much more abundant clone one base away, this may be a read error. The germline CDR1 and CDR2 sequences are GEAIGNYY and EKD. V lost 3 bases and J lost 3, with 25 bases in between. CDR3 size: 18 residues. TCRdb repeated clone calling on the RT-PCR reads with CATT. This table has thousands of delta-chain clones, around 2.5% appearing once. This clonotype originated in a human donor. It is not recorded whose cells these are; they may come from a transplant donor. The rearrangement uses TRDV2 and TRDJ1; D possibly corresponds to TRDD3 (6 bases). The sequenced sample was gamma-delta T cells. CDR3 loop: CACDPLEAAGVIADKLIF. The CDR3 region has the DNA TGTGCCTGTGACCCTCTGGAAGCGGCTGGGGTAATCGCCGATAAACTCATCTTT.